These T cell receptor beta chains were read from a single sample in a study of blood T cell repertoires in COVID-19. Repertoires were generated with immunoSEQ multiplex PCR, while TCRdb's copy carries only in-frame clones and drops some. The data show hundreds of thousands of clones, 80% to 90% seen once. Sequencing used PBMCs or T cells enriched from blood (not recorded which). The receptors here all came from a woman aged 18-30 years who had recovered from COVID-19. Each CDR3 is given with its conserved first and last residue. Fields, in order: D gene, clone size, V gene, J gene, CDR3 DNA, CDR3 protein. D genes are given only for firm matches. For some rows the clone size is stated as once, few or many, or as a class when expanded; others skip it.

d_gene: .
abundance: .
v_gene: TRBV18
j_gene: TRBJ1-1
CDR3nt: TGTGCCAGCTCACCACTGGCGGTGAACACTGAAGCTTTCTTT
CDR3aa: CASSPLAVNTEAFF

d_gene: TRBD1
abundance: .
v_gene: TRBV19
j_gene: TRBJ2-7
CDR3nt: TGTGCCAGTAGTAGTACGGGACAGGGCTACGACGAGCAGTACTTC
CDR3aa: CASSSTGQGYDEQYF

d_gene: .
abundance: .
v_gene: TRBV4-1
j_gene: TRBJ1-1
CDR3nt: TGCGCCAGCAAGGGGACTAACACTGAAGCTTTCTTT
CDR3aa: CASKGTNTEAFF

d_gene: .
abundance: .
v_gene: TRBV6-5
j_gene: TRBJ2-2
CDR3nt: TGTGCCACTCATCGAGTAGCAGCGAACACCGGGGAGCTGTTTTTT
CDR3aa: CATHRVAANTGELFF

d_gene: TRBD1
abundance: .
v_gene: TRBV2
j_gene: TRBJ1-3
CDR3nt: TGTGCCAGCAGTGAAGCTCCAGGGGGCCGGGACACCATATATTTT
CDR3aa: CASSEAPGGRDTIYF

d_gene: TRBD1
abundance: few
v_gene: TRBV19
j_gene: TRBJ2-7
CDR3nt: TGTGCCAGTAGTATAACCAGGGGGCGCGAGCAGTACTTC
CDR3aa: CASSITRGREQYF

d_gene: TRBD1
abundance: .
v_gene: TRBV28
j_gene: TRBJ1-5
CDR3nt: TGTGCCAGCAGTCCAATCGGACAGGGGGCAGGCAATCAGCCCCAGCATTTT
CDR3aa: CASSPIGQGAGNQPQHF

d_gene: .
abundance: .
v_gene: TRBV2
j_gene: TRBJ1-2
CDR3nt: TGTGCCAGCAGGTCGACAGAGTTGGATGGCTACACCTTC
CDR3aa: CASRSTELDGYTF

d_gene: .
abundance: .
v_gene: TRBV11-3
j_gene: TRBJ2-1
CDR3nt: TGTGCCAGCAGCCTCGGACAGTACAATGAGCAGTTCTTC
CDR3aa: CASSLGQYNEQFF

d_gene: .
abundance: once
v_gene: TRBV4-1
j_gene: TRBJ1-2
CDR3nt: TGCGCCAGCAGCCAGCCACTGGACATCGCGAATGTAGGCTACACCTTC
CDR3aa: CASSQPLDIANVGYTF

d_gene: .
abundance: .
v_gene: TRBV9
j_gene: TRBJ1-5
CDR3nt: TGTGCCAGCAGCTCAGAAGGAGGCAATCAGCCCCAGCATTTT
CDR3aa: CASSSEGGNQPQHF

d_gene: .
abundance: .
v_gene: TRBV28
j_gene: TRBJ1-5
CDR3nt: TGTGCCAGCAGCCCCGGCGGGGGGAATAGCAATCAGCCCCAGCATTTT
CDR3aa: CASSPGGGNSNQPQHF

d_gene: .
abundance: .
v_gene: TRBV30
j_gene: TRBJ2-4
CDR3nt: TGTGCCTGTGCTAGTGGCAAAAACATTCAGTACTTC
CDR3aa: CACASGKNIQYF

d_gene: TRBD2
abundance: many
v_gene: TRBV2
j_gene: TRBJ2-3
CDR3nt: TGTGCCAGCAGAGAAACCTCTAGCGGGACCGGGACGAATACGCAGTATTTT
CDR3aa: CASRETSSGTGTNTQYF

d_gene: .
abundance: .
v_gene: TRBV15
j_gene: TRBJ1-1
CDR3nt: TGTGCCACCAGCAGAGATAGTGCGAGAACTGAAGCTTTCTTT
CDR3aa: CATSRDSARTEAFF

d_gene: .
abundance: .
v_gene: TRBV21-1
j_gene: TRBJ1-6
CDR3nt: TGTGCCAGCAGCAGGGTAAGGGGTTATAATTCACCCCTCCACTTT
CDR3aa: CASSRVRGYNSPLHF

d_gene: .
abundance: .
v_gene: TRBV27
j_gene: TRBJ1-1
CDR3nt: TGTGCCAGCACGGTCGGCGGGGGGAACACTGAAGCTTTCTTT
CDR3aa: CASTVGGGNTEAFF

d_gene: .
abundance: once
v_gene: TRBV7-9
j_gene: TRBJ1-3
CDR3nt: TGTGCCAGCAGCTTGGCCGTCTCTGGAAACACCATATATTTT
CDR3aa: CASSLAVSGNTIYF

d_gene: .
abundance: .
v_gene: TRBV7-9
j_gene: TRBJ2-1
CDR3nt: TGTGCCAGCAGCTTAGGCGTCGTTAATGAGCAGTTCTTC
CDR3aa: CASSLGVVNEQFF

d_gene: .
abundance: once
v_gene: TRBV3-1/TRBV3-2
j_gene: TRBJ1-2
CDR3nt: TGTGCCAGCAGCCAACCCCCCCAGTTCTATGGCTACACCTTC
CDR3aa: CASSQPPQFYGYTF

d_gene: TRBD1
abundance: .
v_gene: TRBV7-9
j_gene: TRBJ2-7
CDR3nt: TGTGCCAGCAGCCCGAGACAGGGCCGGATCTACGAGCAGTACTTC
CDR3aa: CASSPRQGRIYEQYF

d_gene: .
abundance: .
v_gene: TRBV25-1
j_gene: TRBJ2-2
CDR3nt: TGTGCCAGCAGTTGGCTGAACACCGGGGAGCTGTTTTTT
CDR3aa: CASSWLNTGELFF

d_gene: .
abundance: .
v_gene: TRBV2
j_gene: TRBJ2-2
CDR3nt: TGTGCCAGCAGGGGGGCCAACACCGGGGAGCTGTTTTTT
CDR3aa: CASRGANTGELFF

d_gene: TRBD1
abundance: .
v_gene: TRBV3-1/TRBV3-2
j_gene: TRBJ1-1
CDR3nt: TGTGCCAGCAGCCAAGAAACGCTCAGGGGGACTGAAGCTTTCTTT
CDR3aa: CASSQETLRGTEAFF

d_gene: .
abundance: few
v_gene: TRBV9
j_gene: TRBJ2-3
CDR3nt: TGTGCCAGCAGCGTAGCGAGCACAGATACGCAGTATTTT
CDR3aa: CASSVASTDTQYF

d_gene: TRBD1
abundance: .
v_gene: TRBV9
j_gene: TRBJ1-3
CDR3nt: TGTGCCAGCAGCGTAGGACAGGGTCGAAACACCATATATTTT
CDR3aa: CASSVGQGRNTIYF

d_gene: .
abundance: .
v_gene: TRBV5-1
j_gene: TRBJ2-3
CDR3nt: TGCGCCACCTCCCTACCTAGCACAGATACGCAGTATTTT
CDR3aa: CATSLPSTDTQYF

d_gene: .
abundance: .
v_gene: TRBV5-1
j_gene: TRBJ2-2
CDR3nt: TGCGCCAGCAGCCTAGAGCGACCGAACACCGGGGAGCTGTTTTTT
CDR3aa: CASSLERPNTGELFF

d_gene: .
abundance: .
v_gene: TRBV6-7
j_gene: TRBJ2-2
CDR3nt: TGTGCCAGCAGTTTATGCACCGGGGAGCTGTTTTTT
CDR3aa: CASSLCTGELFF

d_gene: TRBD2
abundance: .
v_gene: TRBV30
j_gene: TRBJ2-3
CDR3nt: TGTGCCTGGAGTGTACTAGCGGGGGATACGCAGTATTTT
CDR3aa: CAWSVLAGDTQYF

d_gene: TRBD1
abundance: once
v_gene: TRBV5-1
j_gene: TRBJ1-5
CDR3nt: TGCGCCAGCAGCGTGACAGGGAGTCAGCCCCAGCATTTT
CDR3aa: CASSVTGSQPQHF

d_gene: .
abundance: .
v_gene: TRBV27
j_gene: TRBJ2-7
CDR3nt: TGTGCCAGCAGTTTTCGACAGCAAATGGGACAGTACTTC
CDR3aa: CASSFRQQMGQYF

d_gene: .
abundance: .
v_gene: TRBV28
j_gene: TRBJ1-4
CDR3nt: TGTGCCAGCAGTTTCTCGTACCGGTCCGAGGCAAAACTGTTTTTT
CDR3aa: CASSFSYRSEAKLFF

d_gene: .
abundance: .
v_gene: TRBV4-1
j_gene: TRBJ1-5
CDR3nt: TGCGCCAGCAGCCAAGATGGGGGCGGCAATCAGCCCCAGCATTTT
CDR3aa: CASSQDGGGNQPQHF

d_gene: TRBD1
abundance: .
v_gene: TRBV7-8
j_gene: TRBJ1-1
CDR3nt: TGTGCCAGCAGCCCTGGGACAGCGAACACTGAAGCTTTCTTT
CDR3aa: CASSPGTANTEAFF

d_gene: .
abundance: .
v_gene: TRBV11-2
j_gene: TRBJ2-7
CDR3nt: TGTGCCAGCAGCCAAGTTGGCCTCACCACCTACGAGCAGTACTTC
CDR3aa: CASSQVGLTTYEQYF

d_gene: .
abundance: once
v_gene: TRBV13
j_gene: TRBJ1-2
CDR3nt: TGTGCCAGCAGCTTAGGCCAGAACTATGGCTACACCTTC
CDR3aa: CASSLGQNYGYTF

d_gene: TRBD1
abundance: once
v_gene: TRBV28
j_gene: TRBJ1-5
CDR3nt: TGTGCCAGCAGAACAGACAGGGTTAGCAATCAGCCCCAGCATTTT
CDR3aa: CASRTDRVSNQPQHF

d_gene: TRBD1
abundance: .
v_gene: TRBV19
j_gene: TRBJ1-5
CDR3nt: TGTGCCAGTGACAGGGGTGTGAGCAATCAGCCCCAGCATTTT
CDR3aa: CASDRGVSNQPQHF

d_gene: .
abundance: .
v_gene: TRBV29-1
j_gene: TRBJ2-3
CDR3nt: TGCAGCGTTGGGGCCACAGGTTCTATCGAGGATACGCAGTATTTT
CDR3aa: CSVGATGSIEDTQYF

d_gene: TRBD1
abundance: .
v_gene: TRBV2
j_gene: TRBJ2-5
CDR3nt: TGTGCCGCCCGGGACAGGGGGCCAGAGACCCAGTACTTC
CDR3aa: CAARDRGPETQYF